This TCR beta chain is from a study of T cells after yellow fever vaccination. Using its own MiXCR run on the 5' RACE reads, TCRdb lists one record per CDR3 protein. This table has around 600,000 distinct CDR3 sequences, around 12% appearing once. V lost 6 bases and J lost 3; bases outside the gene matches: 8. This CDR3 spans 14 amino acids. Germline lookup yields CDR1 DFQATT and CDR2 SNEGSKA (reference sequence). The origin of this receptor is a young man who received the YFV17D yellow fever vaccine. The chain recombines TRBV20-1 with TRBJ2-4; 7 nucleotides match TRBD1. The source material was PBMCs, sampled on the day of the yellow fever booster vaccination. CDR3 amino acids: CSAPTGNDKNIQYF. The CDR3 nucleotides read TGCAGTGCACCGACAGGGAATGACAAAAACATTCAGTACTTC.